This is a list of T cell receptor beta chains from one sample in a study of cytomegalovirus exposure and HLA in healthy donors. The data were produced by immunoSEQ multiplex PCR, yet TCRdb's version contains in-frame clones alone and is incomplete. The table lists about 94,000 clones, 70% to 80% of them singletons, with around 22% in the top ten. Material: PBMCs. All receptors derive from a man under 40 in good health and CMV-seropositive. CDR3s include the opening cysteine and the closing phenylalanine or tryptophan. A D gene is named only where the DNA matches it firmly. Where a row states a size, it is once, few, many or the class of an expanded clone; other rows omit it.

>TRBD2|TRBJ2-7|TRBV6-5|-
CASSWGLASRQYF
TGTGCCAGCAGCTGGGGACTAGCGAGTAGGCAGTACTTC
>TRBD2|TRBJ2-7|TRBV11-2|-
CASSLGASGSSYEQYF
TGTGCCAGCAGCTTAGGAGCTAGCGGGAGCTCCTACGAGCAGTACTTC
>-|TRBJ2-5|TRBV5-1|-
CASSWPLGKPEETQYF
TGCGCCAGCAGCTGGCCGCTAGGAAAACCGGAAGAGACCCAGTACTTC
>-|TRBJ2-3|TRBV7-8|-
CASSLEGATDTQYF
TGTGCCAGCAGCTTGGAGGGAGCCACAGATACGCAGTATTTT
>-|TRBJ2-3|TRBV9|-
CASSVARGADTQYF
TGTGCCAGCAGCGTAGCCAGGGGGGCAGATACGCAGTATTTT
>TRBD1|TRBJ2-3|TRBV7-6|once
CASSLSTQGADTQYF
TGTGCCAGCAGCTTATCTACTCAGGGGGCAGATACGCAGTATTTT
>-|TRBJ2-7|TRBV4-3|-
CASSQYDSFKQYF
TGCGCCAGCAGCCAGTATGACAGCTTCAAGCAGTACTTC
>TRBD2|TRBJ2-3|TRBV29-1|-
CSVMGLAGGFLSTDTQYF
TGCAGCGTTATGGGACTAGCGGGGGGCTTTCTAAGCACAGATACGCAGTATTTT
>TRBD2|TRBJ2-2|TRBV29-1|-
CSVVPAGAGELFF
TGCAGCGTTGTCCCAGCGGGAGCCGGGGAGCTGTTTTTT
>-|TRBJ1-5|TRBV10-3|few
CAISREPANQPQHF
TGTGCCATCAGTAGGGAGCCCGCAAATCAGCCCCAGCATTTT
>-|TRBJ2-2|TRBV2|-
CASRESGELFF
TGTGCCAGCAGGGAGAGCGGGGAGCTGTTTTTT
>-|TRBJ1-5|TRBV27|-
CASSFRTTDQPQHF
TGTGCCAGCAGTTTTAGGACAACTGATCAGCCCCAGCATTTT
>TRBD1|TRBJ1-5|TRBV4-1|-
CASSQRGFETGNQPQHF
TGCGCCAGCAGCCAACGGGGGTTTGAGACAGGGAATCAGCCCCAGCATTTT
>TRBD2|TRBJ2-1|TRBV19|-
CASSPQGLAGGIASEQFF
TGTGCCAGTAGTCCCCAGGGACTAGCGGGAGGCATTGCGAGTGAGCAGTTCTTC
>-|TRBJ2-7|TRBV4-3|-
CASSQDWAGAYEQYF
TGCGCCAGCAGCCAAGATTGGGCAGGGGCCTACGAGCAGTACTTC
>TRBD2|TRBJ2-1|TRBV5-1|-
CASSLFASGIQSSYNEQFF
TGCGCCAGCAGCTTGTTCGCTAGCGGGATTCAGAGCTCCTACAATGAGCAGTTCTTC
>-|TRBJ2-5|TRBV7-7|few
CASSLALSEVETQYF
TGTGCTAGCAGCTTAGCGCTCTCGGAGGTCGAGACCCAGTACTTC
>TRBD2|TRBJ2-7|TRBV7-6|-
CASSLEMASGVDEQYF
TGTGCCAGCAGCTTAGAGATGGCTAGCGGCGTGGACGAGCAGTACTTC
>-|TRBJ2-3|TRBV19|-
CASSITGTDTQYF
TGTGCCAGTAGTATTACGGGGACAGATACGCAGTATTTT
>TRBD2|TRBJ2-2|TRBV6-4|-
CASSPRGSGTTGELFF
TGTGCCAGCAGTCCTAGGGGTAGCGGGACCACCGGGGAGCTGTTTTTT
>-|TRBJ1-1|TRBV28|-
CASSPPRSSTTEAFF
TGTGCCAGCAGTCCGCCGCGCTCATCAACCACTGAAGCTTTCTTT
>-|TRBJ2-3|TRBV6-5|-
CASTRGLPSDTQYF
TGTGCCAGCACGCGGGGCCTACCCTCCGATACGCAGTATTTT